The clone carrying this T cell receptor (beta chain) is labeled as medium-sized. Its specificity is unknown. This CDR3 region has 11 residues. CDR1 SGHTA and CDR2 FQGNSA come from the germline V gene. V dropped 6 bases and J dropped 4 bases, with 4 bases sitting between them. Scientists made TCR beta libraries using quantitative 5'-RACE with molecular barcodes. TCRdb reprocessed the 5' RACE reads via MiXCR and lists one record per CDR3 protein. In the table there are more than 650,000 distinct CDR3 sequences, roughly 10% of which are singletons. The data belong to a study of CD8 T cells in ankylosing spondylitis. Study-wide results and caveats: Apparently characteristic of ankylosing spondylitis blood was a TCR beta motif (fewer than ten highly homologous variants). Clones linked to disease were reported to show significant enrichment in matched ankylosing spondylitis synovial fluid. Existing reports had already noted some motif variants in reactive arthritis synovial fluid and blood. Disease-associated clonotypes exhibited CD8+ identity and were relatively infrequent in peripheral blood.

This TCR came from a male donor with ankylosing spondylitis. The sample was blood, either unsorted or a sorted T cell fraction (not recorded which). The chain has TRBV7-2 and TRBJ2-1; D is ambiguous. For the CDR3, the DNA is TGTGCCAGCAGTTTTTACAATGAGCAGTTCTTC. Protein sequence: CASSFYNEQFF.